This T cell receptor beta chain was captured by sequencing in a study of early T cells in non-severe SARS-CoV-2 infection (dated by TCRdb to the early 2020s). Turning to the overall study: Because TCR sequencing was done on bulk RNA from unsorted whole blood, the alpha and beta chains could not be paired. Overall study outcomes, separate from this receptor: VDJdb matching was skewed toward anti-spike CD8 responses and likely underestimated virus-specific expansions by missing private and CD4 specificities.

The CDR3, cysteine through phenylalanine, is 13 amino acids long. The retained sequence is limited to the CDR3, 39 bases, with the frame set at the first base. Trimming at the junction amounts to 5 bases on V and 0 bases on J, and the germline ends lie 8 bases apart. Based on the germline V gene, the CDR1 and CDR2 sequences are SGHAT and FQNNGV. This was a case-control study nested in a cohort of healthcare workers in London, UK, who had nasopharyngeal swab PCR tests and blood samples taken every week. Healthcare workers were recruited between 23 and 31 March 2020, during the week of the UK lockdown, and were followed weekly for up to about 15 weeks. This clonotype occurred many times. Which antigen it targets is not known. No base qualities exist here, and no much larger clone lies one base off it. The method behind the library was 5' RACE. TCRdb lists the instrument as NextSeq 500. Unique molecular identifiers were attached to individual cDNA molecules in the TCR library protocol so that sequencing error and PCR bias could be corrected. Sequencing covered both TCR alpha and beta chains, and within each sample the abundances of alpha and beta sequences were tightly co-correlated. Turning to the authors' computational methods: Decombinator V4 was used to perform V gene, J gene and CDR3 annotation of TCR sequences. Expanded TCRs were defined as changing significantly between any two time points under a Poisson model with p below 0.0001. TCR abundances were normalised to the total number of TCRs sequenced in each sample and reported as counts per million. MAIT TCRs were defined by TRAV1-2 paired with TRAJ12, TRAJ20 or TRAJ33, and iNKT TCRs by TRAV10 paired with TRAJ18. VDJdb, accessed 1 November 2021, was searched for CMV, EBV and SARS-CoV-2 annotated TCRs, excluding TCRs annotated for multiple antigens. In-frame beta chains were kept once TCRdb had trimmed the public reads at Q25 with fastp and called clones with MiXCR. For every CDR3 protein sequence, its rows merge into one entry that carries the most common genes and DNA. For this entry, the V and J calls and clone size follow TCRdb and not the study's own pipeline. This sample is represented by around 50,000 distinct CDR3 sequences; 9.5% to 15% of them were singletons. The ten largest clones take up 3% to 4.5% of the sample.

The TCR sequence derives from an adult who was a healthcare worker with PCR-confirmed SARS-CoV-2 infection or an uninfected control (not recorded which). This chain joins TRBV11-2 to TRBJ2-7, with the identity of the D gene unclear. Source material: whole blood. The sequenced DNA is TGTGCCAGCAGCCCCACCCTCTCCTACGAGCAGTACTTC. It translates as CASSPTLSYEQYF.